One and the same sample provided the 24 T cell receptor beta chains below, sequenced in a study of beta chain features in type 1 diabetes listed by TCRdb under 2018. The library was made by the immunoSEQ multiplex PCR assay. The entire isolated RNA was reverse transcribed using the High Capacity cDNA Reverse Transcription Kit, and thus expressed TCRB transcripts were sequenced. TCRdb's version of the immuneACCESS table is confined to in-frame rearrangements and falls short of the full clone set. An unresolved V gene accounts for under half of the shortfall where checked; the remainder is of unknown origin. The sample table holds under 250,000 clones, of which 13% to 15% were seen once. Around 0.03% of the sample rests with the top ten. The sample was naive CD4+ T cells from blood. In light of the paper, this sample's cell subset or site label describes: true naive CD4+ T cells. The receptors originated from a woman between 40 and 50 years old in good health.

The rearrangement joins TRBV6-6 to TRBJ2-7, with 10 bases that match TRBD1. The CDR3 is 13 amino acids. The V and J ends lost 6 bases and 2 bases, in that order; junction bases with no gene match: 1. Germline CDR1 reads MNHNY; CDR2 reads SVGAGI (reference sequence). The CDR3 sequence: CASRGTGAYEQYF. The CDR3 bases are TGTGCCAGCAGGGGGACAGGGGCCTACGAGCAGTACTTC.

This clone was recorded a few times. This chain uses TRBV4-3 with TRBJ2-5; 7 nucleotides match TRBD1. The end of the DNA is better explained by TRBJ2-7, so the J call may be wrong. Germline CDR1 reads LGHNA; CDR2 reads YSLEER. The CDR3 covers 13 residues. CDR3 protein: CASSRDRSYEQYF. CDR3 DNA: TGCGCCAGCAGCAGGGACAGATCCTACGAGCAGTACTTC.

This chain connects TRBV19 to TRBJ2-7; possibly TRBD2 for D (6 bases). CDR3 length: 15 residues. In germline, CDR1 is LNHDA, CDR2 SQIVND (reference sequence). Trimming stripped 5 bases from V and 9 bases from J, with 23 bases between. CDR3 in DNA: TGTGCCAGTAGTTCCAAGACTAGTGGGGTTAGAGGGCAGTACTTC. Translated: CASSSKTSGVRGQYF.

V is TRBV15 and J is TRBJ1-6; the D gene is possibly TRBD1 (5 bases). Germline V lookup: CDR1 LNHNV, CDR2 YYDKDF (reference sequence). The CDR3 is made up of 19 amino acids. Deletions cut 3 bases from V and 0 bases from J, with 18 bases between. CDR3 DNA sequence: TGTGCCACCAGCAGTGGTGCTACTCACAGGAGCTCCTATAATTCACCCCTCCACTTT. As protein: CATSSGATHRSSYNSPLHF.

This clone was counted a few times. The chain employs TRBV6-5 and TRBJ1-1, with 9 bases aligning to TRBD1. Germline V gives CDR1 MNHEY, CDR2 SVGAGI. The CDR3 is 15 residues long. After removal of 2 bases from V and 4 bases from J, the junction contained 5 bases not matched to a gene. CDR3 coding DNA: TGTGCCAGCAGTTACCGAGACAGGGGGGGCACTGAAGCTTTCTTT. Translation gives CASSYRDRGGTEAFF.

This sequence joins TRBV12-5 and TRBJ1-4; tentatively, D is TRBD1 (5 bases). The length of the CDR3 is 16 residues. CDR1 and CDR2 (germline): LGHNT, FRNRAP. The V end was cut by 2 bases, the J end by 3 bases, with 13 bases between. The CDR3 nucleotides read TGTGCTAGTGGTTTGCGCCAGGGCCTGTCTAATGAAAAACTGTTTTTT. It codes for CASGLRQGLSNEKLFF.

The rearrangement uses TRBV25-1 and TRBJ2-3; 7 bases match TRBD2. The junction had 7 bases not matched to a gene; V was cut back by 9 bases and J by 4 bases. CDR3 length: 13 amino acids. Per the germline V gene, CDR1 is MGHDK and CDR2 is SYGVNS. CDR3 amino acids: CASRRGGSDTQYF. For the CDR3, the DNA is TGTGCCAGTAGAAGGGGAGGGTCAGATACGCAGTATTTT.

The rearrangement joins TRBV5-4 to TRBJ2-1, with TRBD2 matching over 12 bases. The CDR3 contains 18 residues. CDR1 is SGHNT and CDR2 is YYREEE in the germline V gene (reference sequence). Germline trimming cut 1 base from V and 0 bases from J; bases unmatched to any gene: 5. CDR3 DNA: TGTGCCAGCAGCTTGTTGCTAGCGGGGGGGCCCTCCTACAATGAGCAGTTCTTC. Translation gives CASSLLLAGGPSYNEQFF.

This clone was detected only a few times. The rearrangement joins TRBV10-3 to TRBJ1-1; weak D call: TRBD1 (6 bases). This CDR3 has 14 residues. The V gene's germline CDR1 is ENHRY and CDR2 SYGVKD. V was shortened by 7 bases and J by 3 bases, with 15 bases between the two germline ends. As DNA, the CDR3 is TGTGCCATCACCAAACAGGGTAAGGACACTGAAGCTTTCTTT. Translation gives CAITKQGKDTEAFF.

CDR3 protein: CASSFGTSDGYTF. In nucleotides, the CDR3 is TGCGCCAGCAGCTTCGGGACTTCGGATGGCTACACCTTC. This chain uses TRBV5-1 with TRBJ1-2; possible D gene TRBD1, 5 bases. The V gene lost 2 bases and the J gene lost 6 bases, with 11 bases spanning the gap. Germline CDR1 SGHRS, CDR2 YFSETQ. The CDR3 spans 13 residues.

The chain recombines TRBV9 with TRBJ2-3, with 7 bases matching TRBD1. The CDR3 is 16 residues long. The V segment lost 2 bases and the J segment 4 bases; nucleotides outside the gene matches: 10. Germline CDR1 SGDLS, CDR2 YYNGEE. In DNA form, the CDR3 reads TGTGCCAGCAGCGTTAGACAGGGACGGACCGCAGATACGCAGTATTTT. Amino acids: CASSVRQGRTADTQYF.

This clone was picked up a small number of times. This chain links TRBV7-2 with TRBJ2-3; D is unclear. The CDR3 is 15 amino acids. The germline V gene has CDR1 SGHTA and CDR2 FQGNSA. V lost 0 bases and J lost 0, with 7 bases in between. CDR3 bases: TGTGCCAGCAGCTTAGCAGTCAGGAGCACAGATACGCAGTATTTT. Translation gives CASSLAVRSTDTQYF. Based on the CDR3 plus reference TRBV7-2 and TRBJ2-3, the full variable domain is GAGVSQSPSNKVTEKGKDVELRCDPISGHTALYWYRQSLGQGLEFLIYFQGNSAPDKSGLPSDRFSAERTGGSVSTLTIQRTQQEDSAVYLCASSLAVRSTDTQYFGPGTRLTVL.

V is TRBV5-6 and J is TRBJ2-7; possible D gene TRBD1, 6 bases. The CDR3 extends over 14 amino acids. Between the trimmed V and J ends, which lost 1 base and 4 bases, there was a span of 12 bases. Germline lookup yields CDR1 SGHDT and CDR2 YYEEEE. The CDR3 here is CASSLLMGAYEQYF. The CDR3 DNA follows: TGTGCCAGCAGCTTGCTGATGGGGGCTTACGAGCAGTACTTC.

This clone was counted a few times. This rearrangement joins TRBV19 to TRBJ2-3; 9 bases agree with TRBD2. The CDR3 consists of 15 residues. Per the germline V gene, CDR1 is LNHDA and CDR2 is SQIVND (reference sequence). With 5 bases clipped from V and 4 bases from J, the junction kept 7 bases outside the gene matches. CDR3 residues: CASSRGGGAPDTQYF. CDR3 in DNA: TGTGCCAGTAGTCGCGGCGGGGGGGCCCCAGATACGCAGTATTTT.

This clone has more than one count but fewer than ten. CDR3 DNA sequence: TGTGCCAGCAGCTTAGCCTCGGACAGGGTACACGAGCAGTACTTC. As protein: CASSLASDRVHEQYF. The chain is built from TRBV11-1 and TRBJ2-7; 8 nucleotides agree with TRBD1. Losses at the gene ends were 0 bases for V and 5 bases for J; bases not matched to a gene: 6. Germline V CDR1 and CDR2: SGHAT, FQDESV (reference sequence). The CDR3 loop spans 15 amino acids.

This clone has only a few counts. The chain links TRBV13 to TRBJ1-2; 8 bases align to TRBD1. The CDR3 is made up of 13 amino acids. The germline CDR1 and CDR2 sequences are PRHDT and FYEKMQ (reference sequence). J lost 6 bases, V lost 3 bases, and 3 bases had no gene match. The CDR3 nucleotides read TGTGCCAGCAGCTTCGGACAGGGCCATGGCTACACCTTC. This gives the protein CASSFGQGHGYTF.

This CDR3 is CASSRAILRRAFF. CDR3 in DNA: TGTGCCAGCAGCCGTGCTATATTAAGGCGGGCTTTCTTT. The J gene is TRBJ1-1, the V gene TRBV13; D is undetermined. The V gene lost 5 bases and the J gene lost 11 bases, with 18 bases spanning the gap. This CDR3 is 13 amino acids long. Germline V gives CDR1 PRHDT, CDR2 FYEKMQ (reference sequence). The full variable domain, with the rest looked up from reference TRBV13 and TRBJ1-1, is AAGVIQSPRHLIKEKRETATLKCYPIPRHDTVYWYQQGPGQDPQFLISFYEKMQSDKGSIPDRFSAQQFSDYHSELNMSSLELGDSALYFCASSRAILRRAFFGQGTRLTVV.

This clone was seen only a few times. The V call is TRBV10-2, the J call TRBJ1-5; TRBD1 matches at 9 bases. The germline V gene has CDR1 WSHSY and CDR2 SAAADI. CDR3 size: 14 residues. After removal of 6 bases from V and 2 bases from J, the junction contained 2 bases not matched to a gene. CDR3 loop: CASRGQGGNQPQHF. Written as DNA, the CDR3 is TGCGCCAGCAGGGGACAGGGCGGCAATCAGCCCCAGCATTTT.

The CDR3 here is CASVRDIEAYEQYF. As DNA, the CDR3 is TGTGCCAGCGTCCGGGACATCGAGGCGTACGAGCAGTACTTC. This chain connects TRBV5-8 to TRBJ2-7; weak D call: TRBD1 (6 bases). Germline-derived CDR1 and CDR2 are SGHTS and YDEGEE. V lost 7 bases, J lost 4 bases, and 18 bases lay in between. The CDR3 loop spans 14 amino acids.

This chain connects TRBV6-5 to TRBJ1-1; 8 bases map to TRBD1. This CDR3 has 15 residues. Losses at the gene ends were 5 bases for V and 5 bases for J; bases not matched to a gene: 10. Germline V lookup: CDR1 MNHEY, CDR2 SVGAGI. CDR3 amino acids: CASSARTGWVTEAFF. DNA for the CDR3: TGTGCCAGCAGTGCTAGGACAGGGTGGGTGACTGAAGCTTTCTTT.

The V call is TRBV11-2, the J call TRBJ2-2; D is perhaps TRBD1 (6 bases). This CDR3 spans 15 amino acids. Germline loops: CDR1 SGHAT, CDR2 FQNNGV. The ends were cut back, 6 bases at V and 6 bases at J, with 17 bases in the middle. The CDR3 coding sequence is TGTGCCAGCAGGCATGGTAGGGGGTCCCCCGGGGAGCTGTTTTTT. Encoded protein: CASRHGRGSPGELFF.

The chain uses TRBV5-6 and TRBJ1-5; D is possibly TRBD1 (5 bases). CDR1 is SGHDT, CDR2 YYEEEE, per germline. This CDR3 has 15 residues. V was trimmed by 4 bases and J by 3 bases, leaving 14 bases between them. The CDR3 coding sequence is TGTGCCAGCAGCAGCTATACGGGGGACAATCAGCCCCAGCATTTT. Encoded protein: CASSSYTGDNQPQHF.

This clone has a handful of counts. The gene calls are TRBV10-3 and TRBJ1-3, with TRBD1 identical over 8 bases. V trimming: 5 bases; J trimming: 5 bases; junction bases outside the gene matches: 8. This CDR3 spans 15 amino acids. Germline V lookup: CDR1 ENHRY, CDR2 SYGVKD. This chain's CDR3 is CAISSTGTGRNTIYF. The CDR3 DNA reads TGTGCCATCAGTTCAACCGGGACAGGCAGAAACACCATATATTTT.

The rearrangement uses TRBV6-6 and TRBJ2-6, with D uncertain. Trimming cost V 0 bases and J 0 bases, with 6 bases left between them. Germline CDR1 reads MNHNY; CDR2 reads SVGAGI (reference sequence). CDR3 length: 16 amino acids. The CDR3 sequence is CASSYSRGSGANVLTF. The CDR3 DNA reads as TGTGCCAGCAGTTACTCGAGAGGCTCTGGGGCCAACGTCCTGACTTTC.